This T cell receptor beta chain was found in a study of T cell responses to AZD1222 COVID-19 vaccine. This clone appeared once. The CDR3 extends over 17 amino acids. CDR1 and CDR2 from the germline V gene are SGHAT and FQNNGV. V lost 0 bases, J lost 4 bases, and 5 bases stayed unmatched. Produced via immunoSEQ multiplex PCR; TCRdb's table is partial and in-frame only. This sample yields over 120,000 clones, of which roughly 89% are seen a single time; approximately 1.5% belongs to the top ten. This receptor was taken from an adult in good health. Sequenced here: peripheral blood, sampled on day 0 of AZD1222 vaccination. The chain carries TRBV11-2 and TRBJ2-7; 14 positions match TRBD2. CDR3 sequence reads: CASSLDAGTSGSYEQYF. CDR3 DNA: TGTGCCAGCAGCTTAGACGCCGGGACTAGCGGGAGTTACGAGCAGTACTTC. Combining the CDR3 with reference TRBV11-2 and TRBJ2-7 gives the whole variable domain EAGVAQSPRYKIIEKRQSVAFWCNPISGHATLYWYQQILGQGPKLLIQFQNNGVVDDSQLPKDRFSAERLKGVDSTLKIQPAKLEDSAVYLCASSLDAGTSGSYEQYFGPGTRLTVT.